The clone carrying this T cell receptor beta chain turned up a few times. The CDR3 extends over 13 amino acids. Germline loops: CDR1 MGHDK, CDR2 SYGVNS. Trimming shortened V by 0 bases and J by 5 bases, and 7 bases separated the two germline ends. The data originate from a study of early T cells in non-severe SARS-CoV-2 infection. Study-wide context: Sequencing was performed on bulk RNA from unsorted whole blood, leaving chains unpaired.

Researchers attached unique molecular identifiers to individual cDNA molecules. TCRdb reanalysed the 5' RACE reads using MiXCR and keeps one entry per CDR3 protein. The sample lists about 77,000 distinct CDR3 sequences; 8.5% to 10% were seen once. The sequencing sample was made of whole blood. This chain uses TRBV25-1 with TRBJ2-5; D not resolved. This sequence was found in an adult who was a healthcare worker with PCR-confirmed SARS-CoV-2 infection or an uninfected control (not recorded which). CDR3 protein: CASSEYSGETQYF. The CDR3 nucleotides read TGTGCCAGCAGTGAATACAGTGGCGAGACCCAGTACTTC.